This TCR beta chain was recorded in a study of regulatory T cells in long-lasting Graves disease. According to the study, TCR beta libraries were built with iRepertoire HTBI primers and CDR3-region Arm-PCR. TCRdb called the multiplex PCR reads again in MiXCR, with one record for every CDR3 protein. Of approximately 400,000 distinct CDR3 sequences in the sample, more than 20% were seen once. Trimming took off 4 bases at V and 7 bases at J, with 18 bases between the two ends. The CDR3 covers 15 residues. Germline V gene data show CDR1 as SGDLS and CDR2 as YYNGEE. The time point was: persistent/refractory GD, antithyroid drugs over 5 years with positive TRAb. TCR sequences were obtained from RNA taken from PBMCs. Under American Thyroid Association guidelines, Graves' disease was diagnosed.

The sample was peripheral blood mononuclear cells (PBMCs), taken when the disease was refractory, from a patient treated with antithyroid drugs. This sequence originates from a woman aged 40 to 50 with Graves disease. This sequence joins TRBV9 and TRBJ1-3; perhaps TRBD1 as D (6 bases). The DNA of the CDR3 is TGTGCCAGCAGCCCCTCCGGGGGGGCGGGGAACACCATATATTTT. It yields the protein CASSPSGGAGNTIYF.